Below are 15 T cell receptor beta chains sequenced from a single sample in a study of T cells in Graves' hyperthyroidism and ophthalmopathy. What was amplified from RNA transcripts were TCR beta CDR3 regions. The HTBI primer set drove a first-round RT-PCR of the TCR CDR3. TCRdb reprocessed the multiplex PCR reads with MiXCR, giving one entry per CDR3 protein. The data show 400,000 to 550,000 distinct CDR3 sequences, roughly 14% seen once. The sample comprised blood. Every receptor here comes from a young woman with Graves' hyperthyroidism.

The chain recombines TRBV19 with TRBJ1-2; TRBD1 might be the D (5 bases). V was trimmed by 3 bases and J by 1 base, leaving 12 bases between them. The V gene's germline CDR1 is LNHDA and CDR2 SQIVND (reference sequence). This CDR3 has 15 residues. The CDR3 loop reads CASSIPGAYNYGYTF. The DNA of the CDR3 is TGTGCCAGTAGTATTCCTGGGGCGTATAACTATGGCTACACCTTC.

This clonotype was seen ten or more times. The J gene is TRBJ2-5, the V gene TRBV12-3 or TRBV12-4, with 14 bases lining up with TRBD2. The J segment lost 5 bases and the V segment lost 3 bases, leaving 5 bases of the junction unmatched. The CDR3 totals 16 residues. The CDR3 is CASSFRLAGGLETQYF. The CDR3 DNA sequence: TGTGCCAGCAGTTTTCGACTAGCGGGAGGGTTGGAGACCCAGTACTTC.

The rearrangement joins TRBV7-2 to TRBJ2-5; perhaps TRBD2 as D (6 bases). The V end lost 3 bases, the J end lost 5 bases, and 13 bases lay between the germline ends. CDR3 length: 14 residues. CDR1 and CDR2 from the germline V gene are SGHTA and FQGNSA. This chain's CDR3 is CASSLVREAETQYF. The CDR3 bases are TGTGCCAGCAGCTTGGTGAGGGAGGCTGAGACCCAGTACTTC.

This chain links TRBV19 with TRBJ2-1, with D possibly TRBD2 on 8 matching bases. Germline V gives CDR1 LNHDA, CDR2 SQIVND (reference sequence). V was pared by 10 bases and J by 3 bases, with 25 bases between. CDR3 length equals 17 residues. The CDR3 reads CATEGGPGLGVYNEQFF. The CDR3 region has the DNA TGTGCCACCGAAGGGGGCCCGGGACTAGGAGTCTACAATGAGCAGTTCTTC.

In this sample, this clonotype turned up many times. The gene calls are TRBV30 and TRBJ1-5; no firm D call. Deletions cut 0 bases from V and 4 bases from J, with 13 bases between. CDR3 size: 15 residues. The germline V gene encodes CDR1 GTSNPN and CDR2 SVGIG (reference sequence). CDR3 region: CAWSVRNPGNQPQHF. The DNA of the CDR3 is TGTGCCTGGAGTGTACGGAACCCCGGGAATCAGCCCCAGCATTTT.

This clonotype was seen repeatedly, ten times or more. V is TRBV9 and J is TRBJ2-2; 14 nucleotides line up with TRBD2. This CDR3 is 19 amino acids long. Germline V CDR1 and CDR2: SGDLS, YYNGEE. Germline trimming cut 0 bases from V and 5 bases from J; bases unmatched to any gene: 9. Here the CDR3 DNA reads TGTGCCAGCAGCGTAGCCCAGAGAGGGACTAGCGGGAGTACCGGGGAGCTGTTTTTT. It encodes CASSVAQRGTSGSTGELFF.

This clonotype was counted many times. The chain recombines TRBV6-2 or TRBV6-3 with TRBJ2-1, with 7 bases that match TRBD2. The CDR3 runs 16 residues. V shed 5 bases, J shed 3 bases, and the junction held 10 bases outside the gene matches. The germline CDR1 and CDR2 sequences are MNHEY and SVGEGT. CDR3 bases: TGTGCCAGCAGTACCCTCGCGGGAGTAGGCTACAATGAGCAGTTCTTC. It codes for CASSTLAGVGYNEQFF.

This clonotype was counted ten times or more. The CDR3 bases are TGTGCCAGCAGCTTTGGCGGGAACACCGGGGAGCTGTTTTTT. Translation: CASSFGGNTGELFF. The gene calls are TRBV7-2 and TRBJ2-2; unclear D gene. V dropped 3 bases and J dropped 1 base, with 6 bases sitting between them. The CDR3 runs 14 residues. The germline gives CDR1 SGHTA, CDR2 FQGNSA. The variable domain in full, completed from reference TRBV7-2 and TRBJ2-2, reads GAGVSQSPSNKVTEKGKDVELRCDPISGHTALYWYRQSLGQGLEFLIYFQGNSAPDKSGLPSDRFSAERTGGSVSTLTIQRTQQEDSAVYLCASSFGGNTGELFFGEGSRLTVL.

The rearrangement uses TRBV9 and TRBJ2-2; 7 nucleotides line up with TRBD2. J lost 5 bases, V lost 7 bases, and 14 bases had no gene match. From germline, CDR1 is SGDLS and CDR2 YYNGEE. There are 16 residues in the CDR3. The chain's CDR3 is CASREEWGSRTGELFF. In nucleotides, the CDR3 is TGTGCCAGCCGGGAGGAATGGGGAAGTCGGACCGGGGAGCTGTTTTTT.

The rearrangement links TRBV10-3 to TRBJ2-3, with D perhaps TRBD2 (5 bases). Deletions cut 8 bases from V and 3 bases from J, with 15 bases between. This CDR3 has 14 residues. The V gene's germline CDR1 is ENHRY and CDR2 SYGVKD. The chain's CDR3 is CAIQNGERTDTQYF. The CDR3 coding sequence is TGTGCCATCCAGAACGGGGAAAGGACAGATACGCAGTATTTT.

There are many counts of this clonotype. The chain couples TRBV27 to TRBJ1-2; TRBD1 is a possible D gene (5 bases). This CDR3 has 13 amino acids. Trimming removed 4 bases from V and 8 bases from J, with 14 bases in between. The V gene's germline CDR1 is MNHEY and CDR2 SMNVEV (reference sequence). The CDR3 here is CASSSSGEEGYTF. For the CDR3, the DNA is TGTGCCAGCAGTTCGTCGGGGGAGGAAGGCTACACCTTC.

This clonotype was detected many times. This rearrangement joins TRBV29-1 to TRBJ2-7, with D unresolved. The CDR3 length is 11 residues. V gave up 7 bases and J gave up 3 bases, with 10 bases separating them. The germline V gene encodes CDR1 SQVTM and CDR2 ANQGSEA. The CDR3 here is CSATVGYEQYF. The CDR3 DNA is TGCAGCGCCACGGTGGGCTACGAGCAGTACTTC.

This clonotype came up many times. The rearrangement joins TRBV20-1 to TRBJ2-1; 13 bases are a match to TRBD2. The V and J ends lost 1 base and 7 bases, in that order; junction bases with no gene match: 4. Germline assignment: CDR1 DFQATT and CDR2 SNEGSKA (reference sequence). CDR3 length: 15 amino acids. The CDR3 protein is CSARGRTSGSNEQFF. Here the CDR3 DNA reads TGCAGTGCTAGAGGGAGGACTAGCGGGAGTAATGAGCAGTTCTTC.

In its sample, this clonotype was seen many times. The rearrangement joins TRBV6-1 to TRBJ2-7, with TRBD2 as a possible D gene (6 bases). CDR3 length equals 12 residues. From germline, CDR1 is MNHNS and CDR2 SASEGT. With 5 bases removed from V and 5 bases from J, the gap between germline ends came to 10 bases. The DNA for the CDR3 is TGTGCCAGCAGTCGTAGGGAGGACGAGCAGTACGTC. This gives the protein CASSRREDEQYV.

Comment on this clonotype: The CDR3 does not close with the conserved phenylalanine or tryptophan, likely indicating a read error. This chain connects TRBV30 to TRBJ2-1; TRBD2 aligns across 7 bases. Per germline, CDR1 GTSNPN and CDR2 SVGIG (reference sequence). This CDR3 comprises 14 residues. V shed 2 bases, J shed 2 bases, and the junction held 3 bases outside the gene matches. CDR3 sequence: CAWSSSGTYNEQFL. In nucleotides, the CDR3 is TGTGCCTGGAGTTCAAGCGGGACCTACAATGAGCAGTTCCTC.